A selection of T cell receptor beta chains follows, all from one sample in a study of T-cell memory formation after mild COVID-19. TCRdb fed the 5' RACE reads into MiXCR, producing one record per CDR3 protein. The data show fewer than 150,000 distinct CDR3 sequences, with 20% to 25% seen just once and approximately 40% held by the top ten. Sequenced material: PBMCs or a T cell subset sorted from them (not recorded which). These receptors were collected from a man aged 18 to 30 who had mild COVID-19 (a few samples of this study predate the infection). Cell type and time point are not known. CDR3s include the opening cysteine and the closing phenylalanine or tryptophan. Fields, in order: V gene, J gene, D gene, clone size, CDR3 DNA, CDR3 protein. D genes are given only for firm matches. Expanded clones get a size class; other rows say once, few or many, or leave the size out.

V gene: TRBV4-2; J gene: TRBJ2-5; D gene: TRBD1; clone size: NA; CDR3 DNA: TGTGCCAGCATCGCGGACAGGGGGCAGGAGACCCAGTACTTC; CDR3 protein: CASIADRGQETQYF
V gene: TRBV12-3/TRBV12-4; J gene: TRBJ2-5; D gene: TRBD1; clone size: few; CDR3 DNA: TGTGCCAGCAGCCAGTGGACAGGCGGCCAAGAGACCCAGTACTTC; CDR3 protein: CASSQWTGGQETQYF
V gene: TRBV7-2; J gene: TRBJ2-3; D gene: TRBD2; clone size: once; CDR3 DNA: TGTGCCAGCAGCTCCCAACGCGGGGGGATCACAGATACGCAGTATTTT; CDR3 protein: CASSSQRGGITDTQYF
V gene: TRBV7-9; J gene: TRBJ2-1; D gene: NA; clone size: NA; CDR3 DNA: TGTGCCAGCAGCCCAGCTGGGACTTACAATGAGCAGTTCTTC; CDR3 protein: CASSPAGTYNEQFF
V gene: TRBV12-3/TRBV12-4; J gene: TRBJ2-1; D gene: NA; clone size: NA; CDR3 DNA: TGTGCCAGCAGCCTTACCGGCTCCCTCGATGAGCAGTTCTTC; CDR3 protein: CASSLTGSLDEQFF
V gene: TRBV20-1; J gene: TRBJ1-2; D gene: TRBD1; clone size: NA; CDR3 DNA: TGCAGTGCTAGGGCCGGGACAGAAGAACCCAACTATGGCTACACCTTC; CDR3 protein: CSARAGTEEPNYGYTF
V gene: TRBV7-7; J gene: TRBJ2-5; D gene: NA; clone size: NA; CDR3 DNA: TGTGCCAGCAGCGCCGGGATCGTCGGGACCCAGTACTTC; CDR3 protein: CASSAGIVGTQYF
V gene: TRBV15; J gene: TRBJ2-6; D gene: NA; clone size: few; CDR3 DNA: TGTGCCACCAGCAGGGTGGGGGCCAACGTCCTGACTTTC; CDR3 protein: CATSRVGANVLTF
V gene: TRBV5-1; J gene: TRBJ1-2; D gene: NA; clone size: NA; CDR3 DNA: TGCGCCAGCAGCTTGGTGGGAAATCCTAACTATGGCTACACCTTC; CDR3 protein: CASSLVGNPNYGYTF
V gene: TRBV6-5; J gene: TRBJ1-2; D gene: NA; clone size: NA; CDR3 DNA: TGTGCCAGCAGTTACAGGGAAGGGGATTCCTATGGCTACACCTTC; CDR3 protein: CASSYREGDSYGYTF
V gene: TRBV27; J gene: TRBJ1-5; D gene: TRBD1; clone size: few; CDR3 DNA: TGTGCCAGCAGTTTAGGGACAGGGCGTTTTCAGCCCCAGCATTTT; CDR3 protein: CASSLGTGRFQPQHF
V gene: TRBV5-8; J gene: TRBJ2-7; D gene: TRBD2; clone size: few; CDR3 DNA: TGTGCCAGCAGCTTAGCGGGACTAGCGGCCTCCTACGAGCAGTACTTC; CDR3 protein: CASSLAGLAASYEQYF
V gene: TRBV20-1; J gene: TRBJ1-5; D gene: NA; clone size: NA; CDR3 DNA: TGCAGTGCTAGTGGTGGGGCAGCGAGCCAGCCCCAGCATTTT; CDR3 protein: CSASGGAASQPQHF
V gene: TRBV9; J gene: TRBJ2-4; D gene: NA; clone size: few; CDR3 DNA: TGTGCCAGCAGCGGTAGCGGTGAAAACATTCAGTACTTC; CDR3 protein: CASSGSGENIQYF
V gene: TRBV9; J gene: TRBJ2-2; D gene: NA; clone size: NA; CDR3 DNA: TGTGCCAGCAGCGGGCCCCGGGGAGGGACAGCCGACCCCGGGGAGCTGTTTTTT; CDR3 protein: CASSGPRGGTADPGELFF
V gene: TRBV7-9; J gene: TRBJ2-1; D gene: NA; clone size: NA; CDR3 DNA: TGTGCCAGCAGCTTGGGTTACTCCTACAATGAGCAGTTCTTC; CDR3 protein: CASSLGYSYNEQFF
V gene: TRBV9; J gene: TRBJ2-1; D gene: NA; clone size: few; CDR3 DNA: TGTGCCAGCAGCTCGACTGCGTCTGAGCAGTTCTTC; CDR3 protein: CASSSTASEQFF
V gene: TRBV9; J gene: TRBJ2-3; D gene: NA; clone size: NA; CDR3 DNA: TGTTCCAGCAGCGTCGGCGGGGGCACAGATACGCAGTATTTT; CDR3 protein: CSSSVGGGTDTQYF
V gene: TRBV12-3/TRBV12-4; J gene: TRBJ1-2; D gene: TRBD1; clone size: NA; CDR3 DNA: TGTGCCAGCAGTTTCCCTCAGGACAGGGGTAGAGGCTACACCTTC; CDR3 protein: CASSFPQDRGRGYTF
V gene: TRBV12-3/TRBV12-4; J gene: TRBJ2-4; D gene: NA; clone size: NA; CDR3 DNA: TGTGCCAGCAGCCCTAATAGCATTCAGTACTTC; CDR3 protein: CASSPNSIQYF
V gene: TRBV28; J gene: TRBJ2-5; D gene: TRBD2; clone size: NA; CDR3 DNA: TGTGCCAGCGGACTCAGCGGGGGGTCCCAAGAGACCCAGTACTTC; CDR3 protein: CASGLSGGSQETQYF
V gene: TRBV27; J gene: TRBJ1-6; D gene: NA; clone size: NA; CDR3 DNA: TGTGCCAGCAGTTCGGAGAGCTCCTATAATTCACCCCTCCACTTT; CDR3 protein: CASSSESSYNSPLHF
V gene: TRBV12-3/TRBV12-4; J gene: TRBJ2-7; D gene: TRBD1; clone size: few; CDR3 DNA: TGTGCCAGCAGTTTAGGGACAGGCCTCAACTACGAGCAGTACTTC; CDR3 protein: CASSLGTGLNYEQYF
V gene: TRBV20-1; J gene: TRBJ2-3; D gene: NA; clone size: NA; CDR3 DNA: TGCAGTGCTAGAATCTCAAGCCGAGTCACAGATACGCAGTATTTT; CDR3 protein: CSARISSRVTDTQYF
V gene: TRBV4-2; J gene: TRBJ2-7; D gene: NA; clone size: NA; CDR3 DNA: TGTGCCAGCAGCCAAGGGAGAACGGGAATTAACTCCTACGAGCAGTACTTC; CDR3 protein: CASSQGRTGINSYEQYF
V gene: TRBV20-1; J gene: TRBJ1-2; D gene: NA; clone size: few; CDR3 DNA: TGCAGTGCTAGAGATGCCAGGAAGAGCTATGGCTACACCTTC; CDR3 protein: CSARDARKSYGYTF
V gene: TRBV11-2; J gene: TRBJ2-3; D gene: NA; clone size: many; CDR3 DNA: TGTGCCAGCAGCTTAGTCGGCGGGGGCCTTACAGATACGCAGTATTTT; CDR3 protein: CASSLVGGGLTDTQYF
V gene: TRBV28; J gene: TRBJ1-2; D gene: TRBD1; clone size: few; CDR3 DNA: TGTGCCAGCAGTCAATACTGGGACAGAGAAAACTATGGCTACACCTTC; CDR3 protein: CASSQYWDRENYGYTF
V gene: TRBV4-1; J gene: TRBJ2-7; D gene: TRBD1; clone size: few; CDR3 DNA: TGCGCCAGCAGCCAAGGGACAGGGGGGACCTACGAGCAGTACTTC; CDR3 protein: CASSQGTGGTYEQYF
V gene: TRBV6-2/TRBV6-3; J gene: TRBJ2-7; D gene: NA; clone size: NA; CDR3 DNA: TGTGCCAGCAGTTGGACAGCGAAAGAGCAGTACTTC; CDR3 protein: CASSWTAKEQYF
V gene: TRBV4-3; J gene: TRBJ2-5; D gene: NA; clone size: few; CDR3 DNA: TGCGCCAGCAGCCAAGATCACGGTTGGGGGGAAGGGGAGACCCAGTACTTC; CDR3 protein: CASSQDHGWGEGETQYF
V gene: TRBV28; J gene: TRBJ2-3; D gene: NA; clone size: few; CDR3 DNA: TGTGCCAGCAGTCTAGCCGGGGAGCACACAGATACGCAGTATTTT; CDR3 protein: CASSLAGEHTDTQYF
V gene: TRBV5-1; J gene: TRBJ2-3; D gene: TRBD2; clone size: NA; CDR3 DNA: TGCGCCAGCAGCTCCCCGACCGTGACTAGCATAGTAGAGGTTTATCCCGATACGCAGTATTTT; CDR3 protein: CASSSPTVTSIVEVYPDTQYF
V gene: TRBV7-9; J gene: TRBJ2-5; D gene: TRBD1; clone size: few; CDR3 DNA: TGTGCCAGCAGCTTAGCGTCAGGGGGCGCAGAGACCCAGTACTTC; CDR3 protein: CASSLASGGAETQYF
V gene: TRBV12-3/TRBV12-4; J gene: TRBJ2-3; D gene: NA; clone size: NA; CDR3 DNA: TGTGCCACCGGGGACTTCACAGATACGCAGTATTTT; CDR3 protein: CATGDFTDTQYF
V gene: TRBV20-1; J gene: TRBJ2-1; D gene: NA; clone size: few; CDR3 DNA: TGCAGTGCTGAACGGGGCTACAATGAGCAGTTCTTC; CDR3 protein: CSAERGYNEQFF
V gene: TRBV7-2; J gene: TRBJ1-2; D gene: NA; clone size: few; CDR3 DNA: TGTGCCAGCAGCTTAGCTCTCACTCTGGGATATGGCTACACCTTC; CDR3 protein: CASSLALTLGYGYTF
V gene: TRBV11-2; J gene: TRBJ1-4; D gene: NA; clone size: NA; CDR3 DNA: TGTGCCAGCAGCTTAGAAGACAATTATGAAAAACTGTTTTTT; CDR3 protein: CASSLEDNYEKLFF
V gene: TRBV2; J gene: TRBJ2-5; D gene: TRBD2; clone size: few; CDR3 DNA: TGTGCCAGCAGTCGACTAGCGGGGGGGCTAGAGACCCAGTACTTC; CDR3 protein: CASSRLAGGLETQYF
V gene: TRBV5-6; J gene: TRBJ1-5; D gene: NA; clone size: few; CDR3 DNA: TGTGCCAGCAGCTTCAGGGGAGGTGGCAATCAGCCCCAGCATTTT; CDR3 protein: CASSFRGGGNQPQHF
V gene: TRBV6-5; J gene: TRBJ1-5; D gene: NA; clone size: few; CDR3 DNA: TGTGCCAGCAGCAAAACGGCGGGGCCCAATCAGCCCCAGCATTTT; CDR3 protein: CASSKTAGPNQPQHF
V gene: TRBV9; J gene: TRBJ2-1; D gene: NA; clone size: few; CDR3 DNA: TGTGCCAGCAGCGTAGGGACAGACAATGAGCAGTTCTTC; CDR3 protein: CASSVGTDNEQFF
V gene: TRBV7-8; J gene: TRBJ2-7; D gene: TRBD2; clone size: many; CDR3 DNA: TGTGCCAGCAGCAGTAGCGGGGGGCTCTACGAGCAGTACTTC; CDR3 protein: CASSSSGGLYEQYF
V gene: TRBV4-2; J gene: TRBJ2-1; D gene: NA; clone size: few; CDR3 DNA: TGTGCCAGCAGCCAAGATCATGACAGCTACATACAAAATGAGCAGTTCTTC; CDR3 protein: CASSQDHDSYIQNEQFF
V gene: TRBV9; J gene: TRBJ2-3; D gene: NA; clone size: few; CDR3 DNA: TGTGCCAGCAGCGGGTACACAGATACGCAGTATTTT; CDR3 protein: CASSGYTDTQYF
V gene: TRBV27; J gene: TRBJ2-3; D gene: NA; clone size: NA; CDR3 DNA: TGTGCCAGCAGTTTTGGCGCGTTAAGGGGTAGGGATACGCAGTATTTT; CDR3 protein: CASSFGALRGRDTQYF
V gene: TRBV10-3; J gene: TRBJ2-1; D gene: TRBD2; clone size: few; CDR3 DNA: TGTGCCATCAGTGAGTCGATTGGCGGGGGTGGTGAGCAGTTCTTC; CDR3 protein: CAISESIGGGGEQFF
V gene: TRBV20-1; J gene: TRBJ2-5; D gene: NA; clone size: few; CDR3 DNA: TGCAGTGCGCCGAAGGGGGGGAGTCAAGAGACCCAGTACTTC; CDR3 protein: CSAPKGGSQETQYF
V gene: TRBV5-5; J gene: TRBJ1-2; D gene: TRBD1; clone size: NA; CDR3 DNA: TGTGCCAGCAGCTTGAGGGACAGGGCCTTAGGTGGCTACACCTTC; CDR3 protein: CASSLRDRALGGYTF
V gene: TRBV4-2; J gene: TRBJ1-5; D gene: NA; clone size: NA; CDR3 DNA: TGTGCCAGCAGCCAAGAGACTGGAGCCCCAAATCAGCCCCAGCATTTT; CDR3 protein: CASSQETGAPNQPQHF
V gene: TRBV5-4; J gene: TRBJ1-6; D gene: TRBD1; clone size: NA; CDR3 DNA: TGTGCCAGCAGCCTAGGGGACAGGGGGTCGTATTCACCCCTCCACTTT; CDR3 protein: CASSLGDRGSYSPLHF
V gene: TRBV4-3; J gene: TRBJ1-4; D gene: NA; clone size: NA; CDR3 DNA: TGCGCCAGCAGCCAAGATCGGGTATTCGACGAAAAACTGTTTTTT; CDR3 protein: CASSQDRVFDEKLFF
V gene: TRBV7-9; J gene: TRBJ2-3; D gene: TRBD2; clone size: NA; CDR3 DNA: TGTGCCAGCAGCTCCCCCCTACGGGGGGAGGGGGATACGCAGTATTTT; CDR3 protein: CASSSPLRGEGDTQYF